Detailed here is one T cell receptor beta chain. These data originate in a study of T cell changes during pregnancy in multiple sclerosis. The V gene's germline CDR1 is MNHNS and CDR2 SASEGT. Trimming took off 2 bases at V and 2 bases at J, with 13 bases between the two ends. This CDR3 region has 16 residues. Method: immunoSEQ multiplex PCR; TCRdb's copy keeps in-frame clones and lacks some. This table holds about 39,000 clones, 90% to 95% found once. The chain couples TRBV6-1 to TRBJ1-5; no clear D gene. The sample consisted of CD4+ T cells from peripheral blood mononuclear cells, taken after pregnancy. The receptor comes from a female donor with multiple sclerosis, enrolled in a pregnancy study. The CDR3 coding sequence is TGTGCCAGCAGTGAACTCGAGTTAGTGGGCAATCAGCCCCAGCATTTT. Its translation: CASSELELVGNQPQHF.